The next 15 T cell receptor beta chains were all read from a single sample in a study of Tregs in tolerant kidney transplant recipients. Assay: immunoSEQ multiplex PCR; the TCRdb copy retains only in-frame clones and omits some. Of around 63,000 clones listed, over 75% are singletons. The sample here was Tregs from blood, taken before the transplant. The receptors here all came from a human donor who received a combined kidney and bone marrow transplant.

CDR3 loop: CATSRDYREAFF. Here the CDR3 DNA reads TGTGCCACCAGCAGAGATTACCGGGAGGCTTTCTTT. The chain employs TRBV15 and TRBJ1-1, with D unclear. The germline gives CDR1 LNHNV, CDR2 YYDKDF (reference sequence). Trimming shortened V by 0 bases and J by 11 bases, and 10 bases separated the two germline ends. This CDR3 comprises 12 residues.

J is TRBJ2-5 and V is TRBV18, with TRBD2 matching 10 bases. Losses at the gene ends were 0 bases for V and 5 bases for J; bases not matched to a gene: 12. The CDR3 length is 18 residues. Germline-derived CDR1 and CDR2 are KGHSH and LQKENI. The CDR3 sequence is CASSPPTASSGSGETQYF. The CDR3 bases are TGTGCCAGCTCACCACCGACGGCCTCTAGCGGGAGTGGGGAGACCCAGTACTTC.

V is TRBV7-9 and J is TRBJ2-4; D possibly corresponds to TRBD2 (6 bases). Germline V gene data show CDR1 as SEHNR and CDR2 as FQNEAQ (reference sequence). The ends were cut back, 1 base at V and 1 base at J, with 8 bases in the middle. CDR3 length: 15 residues. The CDR3: CASSLVAGAKNIQYF. CDR3 nucleotides: TGTGCCAGCAGCTTAGTCGCGGGGGCCAAAAACATTCAGTACTTC.

The genes are TRBV5-1 and TRBJ2-7; TRBD1 might be the D (5 bases). The CDR3 runs 16 residues. Germline CDR1 reads SGHRS; CDR2 reads YFSETQ. Trimming stripped 7 bases from V and 2 bases from J, with 22 bases between. The CDR3 sequence is CASGPSGAERTYEQYF. DNA of the CDR3: TGCGCCAGCGGCCCTAGTGGGGCCGAAAGGACCTACGAGCAGTACTTC. Variable domain in full (rest from reference TRBV5-1 and TRBJ2-7): KAGVTQTPRYLIKTRGQQVTLSCSPISGHRSVSWYQQTPGQGLQFLFEYFSETQRNKGNFPGRFSGRQFSNSRSEMNVSTLELGDSALYLCASGPSGAERTYEQYFGPGTRLTVT.

The chain couples TRBV2 to TRBJ2-7, with 15 bases aligning to TRBD2. Germline CDR1 and CDR2: SNHLY and FYNNEI. CDR3 size: 17 residues. V was clipped by 5 bases and J by 3 bases; unmatched bases: 8. The CDR3 protein is CASSRTSGRVLRYEQYF. The CDR3, as DNA: TGTGCCAGCAGTAGGACTAGCGGGAGGGTACTCCGCTACGAGCAGTACTTC.

This clone was seen only a few times. CDR3 sequence: CASSLSRPGGEDTQYF. DNA for the CDR3: TGTGCCAGCAGTTTATCCCGCCCGGGAGGAGAAGATACGCAGTATTTT. The V call is TRBV27, the J call TRBJ2-3; 7 nucleotides line up with TRBD2. Per the germline V gene, CDR1 is MNHEY and CDR2 is SMNVEV (reference sequence). This CDR3 spans 16 amino acids. V dropped 0 bases and J dropped 5; count of bases not matched to a gene: 8.

In the case of this clone: This sample also contains other DNA sequences that code for the same CDR3. This chain uses TRBV28 with TRBJ1-6; 10 nucleotides align to TRBD1. Germline-derived CDR1 and CDR2 are MDHEN and SYDVKM. The CDR3 length is 16 residues. J lost 6 bases, V lost 5 bases, and 7 bases had no gene match. The CDR3 is CASSPPGQGFNSPLHF. The CDR3 nucleotides read TGTGCCAGCAGTCCACCGGGACAGGGGTTTAATTCACCCCTCCACTTT.

This chain uses TRBV6-6 with TRBJ1-2, with 9 nucleotides matching TRBD1. CDR3 length equals 15 residues. With 5 bases clipped from V and 3 bases from J, the junction kept 7 bases outside the gene matches. Germline lookup yields CDR1 MNHNY and CDR2 SVGAGI (reference sequence). This chain's CDR3 is CASSPRTGADYGYTF. DNA for the CDR3: TGTGCCAGCAGTCCTCGGACAGGGGCAGACTATGGCTACACCTTC.

V and J are TRBV4-3 and TRBJ2-7; no reliable D call. Germline-derived CDR1 and CDR2 are LGHNA and YSLEER. The V end lost 0 bases, the J end lost 1 base, and 13 bases lay between the germline ends. The CDR3 is 16 residues long. CDR3 coding DNA: TGCGCCAGCAGCCAAGAGCCCCGGTTTGAATCCTACGAGCAGTACTTC. It yields the protein CASSQEPRFESYEQYF.

The V gene is TRBV5-1, the J gene TRBJ2-6, with no clear D. V was cut by 1 base and J by 0 bases, with 8 bases left in between. In germline, CDR1 is SGHRS, CDR2 YFSETQ. The CDR3 is 16 residues long. This CDR3 reads CASSLTARSGANVLTF. The DNA for the CDR3 is TGCGCCAGCAGCTTGACCGCCCGCTCTGGGGCCAACGTCCTGACTTTC.

This sequence joins TRBV2 and TRBJ2-3, with 8 bases matching TRBD2. Trimming cost V 2 bases and J 0 bases; bases outside gene matches: 7. The germline V gene encodes CDR1 SNHLY and CDR2 FYNNEI. This CDR3 is 17 amino acids long. The CDR3 bases are TGTGCCAGCAGTGAACCCTGGACTAGCTTGAGCACAGATACGCAGTATTTT. Translation gives CASSEPWTSLSTDTQYF.

V and J are TRBV7-2 and TRBJ1-4, with TRBD1 matching 7 bases. In germline, CDR1 is SGHTA, CDR2 FQGNSA. V shed 5 bases and J 5 bases; nucleotides not matched to a gene: 8. This CDR3 is 15 amino acids long. The CDR3 reads CASSPGGRGNEKLFF. The CDR3 DNA sequence: TGTGCCAGCAGCCCCGGAGGCAGGGGGAATGAAAAACTGTTTTTT.

V is TRBV7-9 and J is TRBJ1-2, with D maybe TRBD1 (5 bases). V lost 7 bases to trimming and J lost 5 bases, with 8 bases between them. Germline CDR1 is SEHNR and CDR2 is FQNEAQ (reference sequence). This CDR3 is 11 amino acids long. The chain's CDR3 is CASTPGYGYTF. CDR3 nucleotide sequence: TGTGCCAGCACCCCAGGGTATGGCTACACCTTC.

This sequence joins TRBV6-1 and TRBJ1-5; 7 bases agree with TRBD1. CDR3 length: 19 amino acids. Trimming removed 2 bases from V and 1 base from J; junction bases left unmatched: 14. The germline V gene encodes CDR1 MNHNS and CDR2 SASEGT. CDR3 protein: CASSEILGQRGASNQPQHF. CDR3 sequence (DNA): TGTGCCAGCAGTGAAATTTTGGGACAGAGGGGGGCGAGCAATCAGCCCCAGCATTTT.

As concerns this clone: A junction end diverges from the germline sequence, so it may reflect a read error. Other DNA sequences within the sample encode an identical CDR3. J is TRBJ2-4 and V is TRBV9; perhaps D is TRBD1 or TRBD2 (5 bases each). Looked up from germline, CDR1 is SGDLS and CDR2 is YYNGEE. CDR3 length: 16 amino acids. CDR3 nucleotide sequence: TGTGCCAGCAGCGTAGATCCAGGGCTAGCCAAGAACATTCAGTACTTC. It translates to CASSVDPGLAKNIQYF.